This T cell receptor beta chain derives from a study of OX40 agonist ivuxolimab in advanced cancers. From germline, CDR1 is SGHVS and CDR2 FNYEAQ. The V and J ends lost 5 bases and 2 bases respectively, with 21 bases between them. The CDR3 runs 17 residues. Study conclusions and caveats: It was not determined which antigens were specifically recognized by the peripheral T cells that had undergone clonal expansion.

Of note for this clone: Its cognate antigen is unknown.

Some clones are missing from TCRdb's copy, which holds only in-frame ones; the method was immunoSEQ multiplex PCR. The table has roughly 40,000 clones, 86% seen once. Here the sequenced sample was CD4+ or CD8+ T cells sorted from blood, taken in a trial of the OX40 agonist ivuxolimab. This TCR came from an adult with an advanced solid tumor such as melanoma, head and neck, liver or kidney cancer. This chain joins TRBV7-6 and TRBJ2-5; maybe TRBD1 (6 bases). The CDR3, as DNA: TGTGCCAGCAGCCTGAGGGGTAGCAGGGGTGATCAAGAGACCCAGTACTTC. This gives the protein CASSLRGSRGDQETQYF.